The source of this T cell receptor beta chain is a study of blood T cell repertoires in COVID-19. The overall study: Specimens from acute and convalescent COVID-19 originated in the United States, Italy and Spain. Nucleic acid was either cDNA or gDNA, and it came from T cells, B-cell-depleted T cells, or PBMCs.

Original analysis: Amplification from reference gene primers served as the basis for estimated nucleated cell counts. Assay used: immunoSEQ multiplex PCR; TCRdb lists only in-frame clones, some missing. V, J and clone size were drawn from that table, and D and trimming were deduced from the DNA. The profile shows 180,000 or so clones, around 85% of them singletons. V lost 0 bases to trimming and J lost 4 bases, with 13 bases between them. The CDR3 has 15 residues. Germline values: CDR1 SGDLS, CDR2 YYNGEE. The gene calls are TRBV9 and TRBJ2-5; perhaps TRBD1 as D (6 bases). The clonotype originates from a man aged 60-69 years with acute or convalescent COVID-19. Material: peripheral blood. The CDR3 DNA follows: TGTGCCAGCAGCGTAGCTGCACAGGGTGGAGAGACCCAGTACTTC. Its protein is CASSVAAQGGETQYF.